This entry concerns a single T cell receptor (beta chain). Its antigen is currently unknown. The source of the sample is a study of T cell responses to AZD1222 COVID-19 vaccine. Study in general: The analysis combined second doses at about 4 or about 12 weeks. Notes on the study in general: The donor cohort was predominantly white British with a female majority, and clonal diversity may have been underestimated.

Sequencing was performed with immunoSEQ multiplex PCR; in TCRdb, only in-frame clones are kept and a portion is missing. This table holds 100,000 to 150,000 clones, less than 95% found once. The CDR3 is made up of 15 amino acids. The V and J ends lost 6 bases and 7 bases respectively, with 16 bases between them. Germline values: CDR1 LNHDA, CDR2 SQIVND (reference sequence). The clonotype was recovered from an adult in good health. The starting material was peripheral blood, obtained on day 0 of AZD1222 vaccination. The chain combines TRBV19 with TRBJ1-6; the D is unclear. The CDR3 loop reads CASSLLDGTNSPLHF. CDR3 in DNA: TGTGCCAGTAGCCTTCTCGACGGTACCAATTCACCCCTCCACTTT.